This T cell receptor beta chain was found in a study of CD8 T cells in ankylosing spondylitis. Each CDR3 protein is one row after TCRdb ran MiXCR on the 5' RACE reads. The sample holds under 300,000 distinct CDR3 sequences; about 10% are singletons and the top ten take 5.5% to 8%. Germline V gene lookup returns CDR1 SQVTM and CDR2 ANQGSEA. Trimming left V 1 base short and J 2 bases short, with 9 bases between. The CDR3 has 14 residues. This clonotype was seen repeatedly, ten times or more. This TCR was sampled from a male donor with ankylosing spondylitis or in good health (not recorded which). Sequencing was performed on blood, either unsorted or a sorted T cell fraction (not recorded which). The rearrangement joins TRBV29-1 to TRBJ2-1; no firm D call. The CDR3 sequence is CSVEGHSTYNEQFF. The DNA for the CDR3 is TGCAGCGTTGAAGGTCACTCTACCTACAATGAGCAGTTCTTC.